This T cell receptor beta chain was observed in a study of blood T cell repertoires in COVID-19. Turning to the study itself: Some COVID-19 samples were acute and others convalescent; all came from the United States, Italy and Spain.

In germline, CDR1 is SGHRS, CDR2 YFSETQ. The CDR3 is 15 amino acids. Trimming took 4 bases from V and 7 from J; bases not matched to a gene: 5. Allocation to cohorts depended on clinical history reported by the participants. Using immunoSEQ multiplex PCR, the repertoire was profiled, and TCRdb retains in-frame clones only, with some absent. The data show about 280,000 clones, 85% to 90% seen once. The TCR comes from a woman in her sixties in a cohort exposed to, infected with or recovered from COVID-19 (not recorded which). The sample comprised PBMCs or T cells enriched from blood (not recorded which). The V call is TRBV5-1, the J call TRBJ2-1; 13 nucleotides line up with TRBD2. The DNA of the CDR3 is TGCGCCAGCAGCATGACTAGCGGGAGGATAAATGAGCAGTTCTTC. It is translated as CASSMTSGRINEQFF.